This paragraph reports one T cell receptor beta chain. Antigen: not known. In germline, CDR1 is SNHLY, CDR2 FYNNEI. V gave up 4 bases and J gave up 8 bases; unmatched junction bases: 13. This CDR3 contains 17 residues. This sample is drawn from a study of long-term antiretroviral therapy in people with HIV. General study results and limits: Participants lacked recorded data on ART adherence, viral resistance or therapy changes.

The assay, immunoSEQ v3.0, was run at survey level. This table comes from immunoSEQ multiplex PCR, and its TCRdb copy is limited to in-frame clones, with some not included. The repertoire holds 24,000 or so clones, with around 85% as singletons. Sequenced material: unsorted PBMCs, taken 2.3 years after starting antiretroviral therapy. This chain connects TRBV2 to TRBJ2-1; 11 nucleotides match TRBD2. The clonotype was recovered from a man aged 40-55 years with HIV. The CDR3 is CASSVRIVAGGPDEQFF. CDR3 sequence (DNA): TGTGCCAGCAGTGTTCGGATCGTAGCGGGAGGGCCCGATGAGCAGTTCTTC.